Listed below are T cell receptor beta chains from one sample, sequenced in a study of high-grade serous ovarian cancer treatment subgroups. Clones were read by immunoSEQ multiplex PCR, and TCRdb kept only the in-frame ones, dropping some. Among 7,500 or so clones listed, around 72% were seen once. The material sequenced was tumor tissue. These receptors were obtained from a human donor with high-grade serous ovarian cancer. Both conserved end residues are part of each CDR3. A D gene is named only where the DNA matches it firmly.

cdr3_length: 13
v_call: TRBV7-3
j_call: TRBJ1-2
d_call: -
cdr3_aa: CASSVFAGGGYTF

cdr3_length: 13
v_call: TRBV11-3
j_call: TRBJ1-5
d_call: -
cdr3_aa: CASSGQTNQPQHF

cdr3_length: 14
v_call: TRBV10-3
j_call: TRBJ1-5
d_call: -
cdr3_aa: CAISESAGNQPQHF

cdr3_length: 13
v_call: TRBV28
j_call: TRBJ2-7
d_call: -
cdr3_aa: CASSSSPDYEQYF

cdr3_length: 13
v_call: TRBV7-7
j_call: TRBJ2-5
d_call: -
cdr3_aa: CASSPQLTGEQYF

cdr3_length: 10
v_call: TRBV20-1
j_call: TRBJ2-7
d_call: -
cdr3_aa: CSARGGEQYF

cdr3_length: 15
v_call: TRBV7-8
j_call: TRBJ2-7
d_call: TRBD2
cdr3_aa: CASSLDGGGAEEQYF

cdr3_length: 15
v_call: TRBV10-1
j_call: TRBJ2-7
d_call: TRBD2
cdr3_aa: CASSAGLGSPYEQYF

cdr3_length: 18
v_call: TRBV29-1
j_call: TRBJ2-2
d_call: TRBD1
cdr3_aa: CSVTQGFGTGENTGELFF

cdr3_length: 13
v_call: TRBV7-3
j_call: TRBJ2-1
d_call: -
cdr3_aa: CASSFSRNNEQFF

cdr3_length: 13
v_call: TRBV19
j_call: TRBJ2-3
d_call: -
cdr3_aa: CASRGGPVDTQYF

cdr3_length: 15
v_call: TRBV21-1
j_call: TRBJ1-2
d_call: -
cdr3_aa: CASSGPGGANYGYTF

cdr3_length: 14
v_call: TRBV27
j_call: TRBJ1-5
d_call: -
cdr3_aa: CASSPQGSYQPQHF

cdr3_length: 17
v_call: TRBV4-3
j_call: TRBJ2-7
d_call: TRBD1
cdr3_aa: CASSQEGLGQGRNEQYF

cdr3_length: 12
v_call: TRBV6-6
j_call: TRBJ2-7
d_call: -
cdr3_aa: CASSLPYYEQYF

cdr3_length: 13
v_call: TRBV10-3
j_call: TRBJ2-5
d_call: -
cdr3_aa: CAIKGEVGETQYF

cdr3_length: 16
v_call: TRBV30
j_call: TRBJ1-6
d_call: -
cdr3_aa: CAWSFDGSSYNSPLHF